Below, one T cell receptor beta chain is given with its context. Its specificity is not known. The source of the sample is a study of T cells after yellow fever vaccination. The study's findings and limits: Re-detected after boosting: most primary clones, around 96% of CD4 and 88% of CD8.

V lost 8 bases and J 3 bases, leaving 14 bases between the germline ends. The CDR3 is 13 residues long. Per the germline V gene, CDR1 is MNHEY and CDR2 is SVGEGT. MiXCR was run by TCRdb on the 5' RACE reads, yielding one entry per CDR3 protein. The sample lists around 530,000 distinct CDR3 sequences, approximately 16% seen once, with 17% in the top ten. The sequence came from a man aged 18 to 30 who received the YFV17D yellow fever vaccine. The sample was PBMCs, taken around 5 days after the first yellow fever vaccination. This chain uses TRBV6-2 or TRBV6-3 with TRBJ2-7; D remains ambiguous. CDR3 loop: CASRSTGHYEQYF. The CDR3, as DNA: TGTGCCAGCCGCTCGACCGGGCACTACGAGCAGTACTTC.